A selection of T cell receptor beta chains follows, all from one sample in a study of cytomegalovirus exposure and HLA in healthy donors. Generated by immunoSEQ multiplex PCR, the TCRdb table keeps only in-frame clones and is missing some. The data contain about 140,000 clones, 60% to 85% of them seen just once; the ten biggest clones take up approximately 0.97%. The sample comprised PBMCs. Source of these receptors: a man younger than 35 in good health and CMV-seronegative. CDR3s include the opening cysteine and the closing phenylalanine or tryptophan. The D gene is left open where the match is weak. Clone size is stated in some rows and not others, as once, few, many or a class when expanded.

D,V,J,size,DNA,CDR3
TRBD1,TRBV11-1,TRBJ2-7,once,TGTGCCAGCAGCTCCCCCTGGACAGGGGCCTACGAGCAGTACTTC,CASSSPWTGAYEQYF
NA,TRBV7-8,TRBJ1-5,NA,TGTGCCAGCAGCTTAACGGCCCGGGGCCGGGGGGGCAATCAGCCCCAGCATTTT,CASSLTARGRGGNQPQHF
NA,TRBV29-1,TRBJ1-2,NA,TGCAGCGCCCGAGGGGGCTATGGCTACACCTTC,CSARGGYGYTF
NA,TRBV6-1,TRBJ2-7,NA,TGTGCCAGCAGTCAGGATACCTACGAGCAGTACTTC,CASSQDTYEQYF
TRBD2,TRBV4-1,TRBJ2-7,few,TGCGCCAGCAGCCAACGGGAGGGGTCCTACGAGCAGTACTTC,CASSQREGSYEQYF
NA,TRBV19,TRBJ2-7,NA,TGTGCCAGTAGTATAACGACAGGAGAAGGGGCCGAGCAGTACTTC,CASSITTGEGAEQYF
TRBD1,TRBV19,TRBJ1-5,few,TGTGCCAGTAGTTTACAGGGGAGTAGCAATCAGCCCCAGCATTTT,CASSLQGSSNQPQHF
NA,TRBV7-9,TRBJ1-2,NA,TGTGCCAGCAGCCCCGGTCGGCAGGGAGGCACCTTC,CASSPGRQGGTF
NA,TRBV6-5,TRBJ1-2,NA,TGTGCCAGCAGCCCTCGGGACATCTATGGCTACACCTTC,CASSPRDIYGYTF
NA,TRBV18,TRBJ1-1,NA,TGTGCCAGCTCACCAGGGGGCCGTGAAGCTTTCTTT,CASSPGGREAFF
TRBD1,TRBV9,TRBJ2-3,NA,TGTGCCAGCAGCGGCGACAGGGCAAATACGCAGTATTTT,CASSGDRANTQYF
TRBD2,TRBV9,TRBJ2-5,NA,TGTGCCAGCAGCGTAGATACGAGCGGGGGATTTTCGGAGACCCAGTACTTC,CASSVDTSGGFSETQYF
TRBD1,TRBV10-3,TRBJ1-2,NA,TGTGCCATCAGATCAGGGGGCGCGATCTATGGCTACACCTTC,CAIRSGGAIYGYTF
NA,TRBV2,TRBJ2-5,NA,TGTGCCAGCAGTGAGGTCGGGGAGACCCAGTACTTC,CASSEVGETQYF
NA,TRBV29-1,TRBJ2-5,NA,TGCAGCGTTGTTAGCCTTTTAGTGGAGACCCAGTACTTC,CSVVSLLVETQYF
NA,TRBV7-2,TRBJ1-6,once,TGTGCCAGCAGCCCCGGAGGACAGCGGTCGTCACCCCTCCACTTT,CASSPGGQRSSPLHF
NA,TRBV5-8,TRBJ1-4,NA,TGTGCCAGCAGCGATCCCGGGGGGGACGAAAGTGAAAAACTGTTTTTT,CASSDPGGDESEKLFF
NA,TRBV4-1,TRBJ1-4,NA,TGCGCCAGCAGCCAAGCAGGAGGGTTATATGAAAAACTGTTTTTT,CASSQAGGLYEKLFF
TRBD2,TRBV11-2,TRBJ2-3,NA,TGTGCCAGCAAATCGGTGTGGGGGGGAAGCACAGATACGCAGTATTTT,CASKSVWGGSTDTQYF
NA,TRBV18,TRBJ2-3,few,TGTGCCAGCTCACCACTAGATACAGATACGCAGTATTTT,CASSPLDTDTQYF
NA,TRBV30,TRBJ1-1,few,TGTGCCTGGACCACAGGTGTAGGGTTAACTGAAGCTTTCTTT,CAWTTGVGLTEAFF
NA,TRBV12-5,TRBJ2-5,NA,TGTGCTAGTGGTTTAAACGGCGGGGAGACCCAGTACTTC,CASGLNGGETQYF
NA,TRBV15,TRBJ1-6,NA,TGTGCCACCAGCAGAGGAGAGCAGCGATCACCCCTCCACTTT,CATSRGEQRSPLHF
TRBD1,TRBV5-1,TRBJ1-2,NA,TGCGCCAGCAGCCCGGGGACAGTAGCTAACTATGGCTACACCTTC,CASSPGTVANYGYTF
NA,TRBV5-4,TRBJ2-1,NA,TGTGCCAGCAGCGTCGGAAATACAGGGTACTCCGACAATGAGCAGTTCTTC,CASSVGNTGYSDNEQFF
NA,TRBV7-2,TRBJ1-1,NA,TGTGCCAGCCACTCAGGGGCATACACTGAAGCTTTCTTT,CASHSGAYTEAFF